This TCR beta chain came from a study of shared clonotypes between healthy human individuals. Overall study: Serving as donors were a couple of women and a few men, whose ages spanned 18 to 49.

Note on this clone: Its antigen remains unknown.

Overall study findings and caveats: Sharing across four donors was highest in naive CD4 (around 5%) and lowest in memory CD8 (about 0.4%). Naive subsets tended to show greater estimated richness than memory subsets.

Assay: immunoSEQ multiplex PCR; the TCRdb copy retains only in-frame clones and omits some. Of around 2,000,000 clones in the sample, roughly 94% were seen once. Study donors comprised healthy, HIV-negative adults devoid of recent acute infection or vaccination. The TCR was taken from a man between 18 and 29 years old in good health. Source material: naive CD4+ T cells sorted from blood. Subset given: CD45RA+ positively selected.

The CDR3 DNA sequence: TGTGCCAGCAGCTCCCGTCCCGGACAGAACACTGAAGCTTTCTTT. It encodes CASSSRPGQNTEAFF. The chain recombines TRBV11-2 with TRBJ1-1; a weak D match, TRBD1 (5 bases). This CDR3 is built from 15 residues. Germline loops: CDR1 SGHAT, CDR2 FQNNGV. The V gene lost 4 bases and the J gene lost 1 base, with 13 bases spanning the gap.